A selection of T cell receptor beta chains follows, all from one sample in a study of blood T cell repertoires in COVID-19. The protocol was immunoSEQ multiplex PCR, while the TCRdb copy is restricted to in-frame clones and leaves out a portion. The table has 100,000 to 150,000 clones, approximately 90% seen once; the top ten hold approximately 1%. The sequencing input was peripheral blood. Source of these receptors: a woman at least 80 years old with acute or convalescent COVID-19. Both conserved end residues are part of each CDR3. The order of the fields is D gene, clone size, J gene, V gene, CDR3 DNA, CDR3 protein. A D gene is named only where the DNA matches it firmly. The listing skips clone size in some rows; elsewhere it reads once, few, many or a size class.

d_gene: NA; abundance: NA; j_gene: TRBJ2-1; v_gene: TRBV5-1; CDR3nt: TGCGCCAGCAGCCCCCAGGGTTACAATGAGCAGTTCTTC; CDR3aa: CASSPQGYNEQFF
d_gene: NA; abundance: NA; j_gene: TRBJ1-2; v_gene: TRBV4-1; CDR3nt: TGCGCCAGCAGCCAAGAACCGGGGGAGTGGTATGGCTACACCTTC; CDR3aa: CASSQEPGEWYGYTF
d_gene: NA; abundance: NA; j_gene: TRBJ1-3; v_gene: TRBV28; CDR3nt: TGTGCCAGCAGTCCCCCGGGGATTGGAAACACCATATATTTT; CDR3aa: CASSPPGIGNTIYF
d_gene: NA; abundance: NA; j_gene: TRBJ2-2; v_gene: TRBV2; CDR3nt: TGTGCCAGCAGTGAAGCGCGAGGGGGATCCGGGGAGCTGTTTTTT; CDR3aa: CASSEARGGSGELFF
d_gene: NA; abundance: NA; j_gene: TRBJ1-2; v_gene: TRBV28; CDR3nt: TGTGCCAGCAGTTTCGGGCGGGTCAACTATGGCTACACCTTC; CDR3aa: CASSFGRVNYGYTF
d_gene: NA; abundance: NA; j_gene: TRBJ1-2; v_gene: TRBV3-1/TRBV3-2; CDR3nt: TGTGCCAGCAGCCAAGTGACGGTGGGCCCCTATGGCTACACCTTC; CDR3aa: CASSQVTVGPYGYTF
d_gene: TRBD2; abundance: NA; j_gene: TRBJ2-7; v_gene: TRBV4-1; CDR3nt: TGCGCCAGCAGCCTACTAGCGGGAGGTCCCTACGAGCAGTACTTC; CDR3aa: CASSLLAGGPYEQYF
d_gene: TRBD2; abundance: NA; j_gene: TRBJ2-1; v_gene: TRBV19; CDR3nt: TGTGCCAGTAGTATGGGGACTAGCGGGAAGCAGTTCTTC; CDR3aa: CASSMGTSGKQFF
d_gene: NA; abundance: NA; j_gene: TRBJ1-1; v_gene: TRBV5-1; CDR3nt: TGCGCCAGCAGCGCGGCACCGAACACTGAAGCTTTCTTT; CDR3aa: CASSAAPNTEAFF
d_gene: TRBD2; abundance: NA; j_gene: TRBJ2-3; v_gene: TRBV7-7; CDR3nt: TGTGCCAGCAGCTCCGGACTAGTTGGCACAGATACGCAGTATTTT; CDR3aa: CASSSGLVGTDTQYF
d_gene: NA; abundance: NA; j_gene: TRBJ2-7; v_gene: TRBV18; CDR3nt: TGTGCCAGCTCACCACAGCGAGACGGGATTTTTTACGAGCAGTACTTC; CDR3aa: CASSPQRDGIFYEQYF
d_gene: TRBD1; abundance: NA; j_gene: TRBJ2-7; v_gene: TRBV28; CDR3nt: TGTGCCAGCAGTCCCCCCTGGGGACAGGAGATACCCTACGAGCAGTACTTC; CDR3aa: CASSPPWGQEIPYEQYF
d_gene: NA; abundance: once; j_gene: TRBJ1-1; v_gene: TRBV6-5; CDR3nt: TGTGCCAGCAGATCTCAGGGTAACACTGAAGCTTTCTTT; CDR3aa: CASRSQGNTEAFF
d_gene: NA; abundance: NA; j_gene: TRBJ2-1; v_gene: TRBV10-3; CDR3nt: TGTGCCATCAGTGAGGTGGGGGGAATGAGCTCCTACAATGAGCAGTTCTTC; CDR3aa: CAISEVGGMSSYNEQFF
d_gene: NA; abundance: once; j_gene: TRBJ2-1; v_gene: TRBV25-1; CDR3nt: TGTGCCAGCAGGAGGGAGAGGAGGGGCGAGCAGTTCTTC; CDR3aa: CASRRERRGEQFF
d_gene: TRBD1; abundance: NA; j_gene: TRBJ2-1; v_gene: TRBV5-4; CDR3nt: TGTGCCAGCAGCGCGGGACAGGGAGGCAGGTACAATGAGCAGTTCTTC; CDR3aa: CASSAGQGGRYNEQFF
d_gene: NA; abundance: NA; j_gene: TRBJ1-1; v_gene: TRBV7-2; CDR3nt: TGTGCCAGCAGCTCGCGGGTGGTCACTGAAGCTTTCTTT; CDR3aa: CASSSRVVTEAFF
d_gene: TRBD2; abundance: NA; j_gene: TRBJ2-1; v_gene: TRBV19; CDR3nt: TGTGCCAGTAGTATTAGAGCGGGGATCGGTGAGCAGTTCTTC; CDR3aa: CASSIRAGIGEQFF
d_gene: NA; abundance: NA; j_gene: TRBJ1-2; v_gene: TRBV5-6; CDR3nt: TGTGCCAGCAGCTCACAGATTTATGGCTACACCTTC; CDR3aa: CASSSQIYGYTF
d_gene: TRBD1; abundance: NA; j_gene: TRBJ2-5; v_gene: TRBV2; CDR3nt: TGTGCCAGCAGAAGGACAGGGTCAGAGACCCAGTACTTC; CDR3aa: CASRRTGSETQYF
d_gene: NA; abundance: NA; j_gene: TRBJ2-7; v_gene: TRBV7-6; CDR3nt: TGTGCCAGCAGCTTAGGTCCAGACAAGTCATACGAGCAGTACTTC; CDR3aa: CASSLGPDKSYEQYF
d_gene: NA; abundance: NA; j_gene: TRBJ2-3; v_gene: TRBV5-1; CDR3nt: TGCGCCAGCAAAACAGTTACCTTCACAGATACGCAGTATTTT; CDR3aa: CASKTVTFTDTQYF
d_gene: TRBD2; abundance: NA; j_gene: TRBJ2-3; v_gene: TRBV4-2; CDR3nt: TGTGCCAGCAGCCAAGGCGGGAGGGGTGCGGGAGATACGCAGTATTTT; CDR3aa: CASSQGGRGAGDTQYF
d_gene: NA; abundance: NA; j_gene: TRBJ2-7; v_gene: TRBV7-9; CDR3nt: TGTGCCAGCAGCCTCCCGGGATCGGGGCAGTACTTC; CDR3aa: CASSLPGSGQYF
d_gene: NA; abundance: NA; j_gene: TRBJ2-7; v_gene: TRBV29-1; CDR3nt: TGCAGCGTTCGGGACTCCTACGAGCAGTACTTC; CDR3aa: CSVRDSYEQYF
d_gene: TRBD2; abundance: NA; j_gene: TRBJ2-5; v_gene: TRBV3-1/TRBV3-2; CDR3nt: TGTGCCAGCAGCGATATTGCGGGGGTAGAGACCCAGTACTTC; CDR3aa: CASSDIAGVETQYF